The 21 T cell receptor beta chains in this list originate from one sample, sequenced in a study of Ad26.COV2.S vaccination and SARS-CoV-2 variants. Sequenced by immunoSEQ multiplex PCR; TCRdb stores in-frame clones only, minus some. The table shows fewer than 400,000 clones, with roughly 84% occurring only once. Treatment of the sample: 15 to 20 received Ad26.COV2.S at low or high dose, single or two shots; about 5 received placebo; per-sample allocation not given. Collection of the samples took place on day 63 after the first injection of vaccine or placebo. Sequencing was performed on peripheral blood, taken in a trial of Ad26.COV2.S vaccine versus placebo. These receptors all come from a person aged 18-65 years who received the Ad26.COV2.S COVID-19 vaccine or a placebo.

The CDR3 DNA follows: TGTGCCAGTAGTATCCAGGGGGGTAGCTCCTACAATGAGCAGTTCTTC. It codes for CASSIQGGSSYNEQFF. The chain has TRBV19 and TRBJ2-1; possible D gene TRBD1, 7 bases. Trimming cost V 3 bases and J 0 bases, with 12 bases left between them. CDR3 length: 16 residues. Germline values: CDR1 LNHDA, CDR2 SQIVND (reference sequence).

The V and J genes are TRBV4-1 and TRBJ1-2, with D perhaps matching TRBD1 (6 bases). This CDR3 has 16 residues. Between the trimmed V and J ends, which lost 3 bases and 6 bases, there was a span of 20 bases. Looked up from germline, CDR1 is MGHRA and CDR2 is YSYEKL. The DNA of the CDR3 is TGCGCCAGCAGCCACCTCGGGCAGGGGAAGAATAATGGCTACACCTTC. Translation gives CASSHLGQGKNNGYTF.

The V gene is TRBV6-4, the J gene TRBJ1-3; D perhaps matches TRBD1 (6 bases). The CDR3 contains 12 residues. Trimming took off 10 bases at V and 1 base at J, with 8 bases between the two ends. The germline V gene encodes CDR1 MRHNA and CDR2 SNTAGT. Here the CDR3 reads CAITGSGNTIYF. Written as DNA, the CDR3 is TGTGCCATTACAGGGTCTGGAAACACCATATATTTT.

The chain couples TRBV6-6 to TRBJ2-2; either TRBD1 or TRBD2 may supply D (5 bases each). The germline V gene encodes CDR1 MNHNY and CDR2 SVGAGI (reference sequence). This CDR3 spans 14 amino acids. V lost 4 bases to trimming and J lost 6 bases, with 12 bases between them. The CDR3 spells CASSSHEGPGELFF. The CDR3 DNA follows: TGTGCCAGCAGTTCGCACGAGGGGCCCGGGGAGCTGTTTTTT.

As regards this clone: Other nucleotide sequences from this sample produce the same CDR3. The chain employs TRBV6-2 or TRBV6-3 and TRBJ2-2; no clear D gene. Germline loops: CDR1 MNHEY, CDR2 SVGEGT. The V end was cut by 2 bases, the J end by 6 bases, with 1 base between. The CDR3 extends over 11 amino acids. CDR3 coding DNA: TGTGCCAGCAGTTACCCCGGGGAGCTGTTTTTT. Translation gives CASSYPGELFF.

The gene calls are TRBV10-1 and TRBJ2-5; D might be TRBD2 (5 bases). CDR3 length: 14 amino acids. Per the germline V gene, CDR1 is WNHNN and CDR2 is SYGVQD (reference sequence). V was shortened by 5 bases and J by 1 base, with 11 bases between the two germline ends. The CDR3 coding sequence is TGCGCCAGCAGTCCCTCTAGCTCCCAAGAGACCCAGTACTTC. This codes for CASSPSSSQETQYF.

V gene TRBV2 combines with J gene TRBJ2-7; D is possibly TRBD2 (6 bases). The CDR3 is 13 residues long. The germline V gene has CDR1 SNHLY and CDR2 FYNNEI. V lost 4 bases and J lost 1, with 8 bases in between. The CDR3 DNA is TGTGCCAGCAGTGTGACTAGTTCCTACGAGCAGTACTTC. This translates into CASSVTSSYEQYF.

The rearrangement links TRBV10-3 to TRBJ2-1; D is possibly TRBD2 (5 bases). The germline V and J ends were trimmed by 3 bases and 12 bases, with 9 bases remaining between them. The CDR3 runs to 11 residues. Germline V lookup: CDR1 ENHRY, CDR2 SYGVKD. The CDR3 reads CAISDIEGQFF. In DNA form, the CDR3 reads TGTGCCATCAGTGATATAGAGGGGCAGTTCTTC.

J is TRBJ1-2 and V is TRBV6-2 or TRBV6-3; no firm D call. This CDR3 region has 16 residues. With 2 bases removed from V and 0 bases from J, the gap between germline ends came to 13 bases. The germline V gene encodes CDR1 MNHEY and CDR2 SVGEGT. CDR3 in DNA: TGTGCCAGCAGTTACCGGACCCGTGGGGCTAACTATGGCTACACCTTC. Its protein product is CASSYRTRGANYGYTF.

About this clone: This sample also contains other DNA sequences that code for the same CDR3. The V gene is TRBV5-1, the J gene TRBJ2-5, with 7 bases aligning to TRBD2. The junction had 7 bases not matched to a gene; V was cut back by 0 bases and J by 2 bases. The CDR3 runs 16 residues. The germline V gene has CDR1 SGHRS and CDR2 YFSETQ. For the CDR3, the DNA is TGCGCCAGCAGCTTGGCTCCTAGCGGCGGGCAAGAGACCCAGTACTTC. Translated, it gives CASSLAPSGGQETQYF.

This sequence joins TRBV30 and TRBJ1-3; D is unresolved. This CDR3 has 14 residues. The germline gives CDR1 GTSNPN, CDR2 SVGIG (reference sequence). Trimming stripped 0 bases from V and 2 bases from J, with 8 bases between. CDR3 DNA: TGTGCCTGGAGTGTGGGAGGACCTGGAAACACCATATATTTT. Translating gives CAWSVGGPGNTIYF.

V gene TRBV10-3 combines with J gene TRBJ2-3; D is undetermined. Trimming took 8 bases from V and 2 from J, leaving 11 bases between them. This CDR3 region has 13 residues. Germline-derived CDR1 and CDR2 are ENHRY and SYGVKD. The CDR3 nucleotides are TGTGCCATCTCGGGCCTCAACACAGATACGCAGTATTTT. This encodes CAISGLNTDTQYF.

A few counts support this clone. The CDR3 loop reads CASSPSDGQETQYF. CDR3 sequence (DNA): TGTGCCAGCTCACCTTCGGACGGACAAGAGACCCAGTACTTC. The chain uses TRBV18 and TRBJ2-5; D uncertain. Trimming removed 3 bases from V and 2 bases from J, with 10 bases in between. The germline CDR1 and CDR2 sequences are KGHSH and LQKENI. The CDR3 runs to 14 residues.

This chain uses TRBV6-6 with TRBJ1-4; 7 nucleotides match TRBD1. Germline V gene sequence: CDR1 MNHNY, CDR2 SVGAGI (reference sequence). The CDR3 extends over 15 amino acids. V shed 5 bases, J shed 5 bases, and the junction held 8 bases outside the gene matches. CDR3 protein: CASSDPQGGNEKLFF. In nucleotides, the CDR3 is TGTGCCAGCAGTGATCCCCAGGGGGGAAATGAAAAACTGTTTTTT.

The V gene is TRBV6-5, the J gene TRBJ1-2; a weak D match, TRBD1 (6 bases). CDR3 length: 16 residues. The V end lost 4 bases, the J end lost 4 bases, and 19 bases lay between the germline ends. Germline V gene lookup returns CDR1 MNHEY and CDR2 SVGAGI. The CDR3 loop reads CASSSHLTGGGYGYTF. The DNA of the CDR3 is TGTGCCAGCAGTTCCCACCTGACAGGAGGAGGCTATGGCTACACCTTC.

The J gene is TRBJ2-7, the V gene TRBV27, with D maybe TRBD2 (6 bases). The CDR3 consists of 16 residues. Germline V gene sequence: CDR1 MNHEY, CDR2 SMNVEV (reference sequence). Trimming left V 2 bases short and J 6 bases short, with 20 bases between. The CDR3 nucleotides read TGTGCCAGCAGTTTAAACCTGGGTGGGGGGTTAAGCGAGCAGTACTTC. As protein: CASSLNLGGGLSEQYF.

The gene calls are TRBV20-1 and TRBJ1-5; 8 bases map to TRBD1. This CDR3 has 15 residues. CDR1 DFQATT and CDR2 SNEGSKA come from the germline V gene (reference sequence). The junction had 8 bases not matched to a gene; V was cut back by 3 bases and J by 4 bases. CDR3 protein: CSASLAGGSNQPQHF. In DNA, the CDR3 is TGCAGTGCTAGTTTAGCAGGGGGCTCTAATCAGCCCCAGCATTTT.

This sequence joins TRBV19 and TRBJ2-5, with D tentatively TRBD1 (6 bases). V was shortened by 2 bases and J by 4 bases, with 17 bases between the two germline ends. This CDR3 is built from 16 residues. In germline, CDR1 is LNHDA, CDR2 SQIVND (reference sequence). DNA of the CDR3: TGTGCCAGTAGTATAAGGCGAACAGGGAGAGGAGAGACCCAGTACTTC. Translated: CASSIRRTGRGETQYF.

This chain connects TRBV7-2 to TRBJ2-1; D gene unclear. The CDR3 is 11 amino acids. V was cut by 0 bases and J by 13 bases, with 7 bases left in between. Germline CDR1 is SGHTA and CDR2 is FQGNSA. For the CDR3, the DNA is TGTGCCAGCAGCTTAGCGGCTGTTCAGTTCTTC. This gives the protein CASSLAAVQFF. The full variable domain, with the rest looked up from reference TRBV7-2 and TRBJ2-1, is GAGVSQSPSNKVTEKGKDVELRCDPISGHTALYWYRQSLGQGLEFLIYFQGNSAPDKSGLPSDRFSAERTGGSVSTLTIQRTQQEDSAVYLCASSLAAVQFFGPGTRLTVL.

V and J are TRBV18 and TRBJ2-2, with 9 positions matching TRBD1. CDR1 and CDR2 from the germline V gene are KGHSH and LQKENI. J was trimmed by 5 bases and V by 6 bases; bases with no gene match: 7. The CDR3 totals 15 residues. CDR3 region: CASSWGQGATGELFF. In nucleotides, the CDR3 is TGTGCCAGCTCGTGGGGACAGGGCGCAACCGGGGAGCTGTTTTTT. Filled out from reference TRBV18 and TRBJ2-2, the complete variable domain reads NAGVMQNPRHLVRRRGQEARLRCSPMKGHSHVYWYRQLPEEGLKFMVYLQKENIIDESGMPKERFSAEFPKEGPSILRIQQVVRGDSAAYFCASSWGQGATGELFFGEGSRLTVL.

J is TRBJ2-6 and V is TRBV9; 7 nucleotides line up with TRBD1. Looked up from germline, CDR1 is SGDLS and CDR2 is YYNGEE. This CDR3 has 17 residues. J lost 0 bases, V lost 3 bases, and 6 bases had no gene match. This chain's CDR3 is CASSDGDSHSGANVLTF. In DNA, the CDR3 is TGTGCCAGCAGCGACGGGGACAGTCACTCTGGGGCCAACGTCCTGACTTTC.